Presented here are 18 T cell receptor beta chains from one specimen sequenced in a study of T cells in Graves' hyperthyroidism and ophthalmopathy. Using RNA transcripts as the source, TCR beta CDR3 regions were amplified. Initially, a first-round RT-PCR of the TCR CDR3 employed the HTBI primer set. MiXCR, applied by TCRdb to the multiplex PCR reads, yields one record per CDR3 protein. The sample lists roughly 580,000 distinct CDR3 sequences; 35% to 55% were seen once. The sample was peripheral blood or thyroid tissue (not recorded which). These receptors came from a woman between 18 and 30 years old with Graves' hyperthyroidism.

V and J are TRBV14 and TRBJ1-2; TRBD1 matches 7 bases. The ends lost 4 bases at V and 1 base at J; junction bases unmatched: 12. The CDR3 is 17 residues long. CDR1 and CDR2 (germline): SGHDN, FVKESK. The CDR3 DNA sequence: TGTGCCAGCAGCCCTGGGACAGTCAAGGCAAATAACTATGGCTACACCTTC. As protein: CASSPGTVKANNYGYTF.

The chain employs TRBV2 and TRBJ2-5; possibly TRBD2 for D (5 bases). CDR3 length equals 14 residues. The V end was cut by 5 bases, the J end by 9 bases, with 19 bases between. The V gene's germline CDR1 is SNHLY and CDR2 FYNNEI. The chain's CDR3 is CASSPSQATQPQYF. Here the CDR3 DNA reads TGTGCCAGCAGTCCTAGCCAGGCGACTCAGCCCCAGTACTTC.

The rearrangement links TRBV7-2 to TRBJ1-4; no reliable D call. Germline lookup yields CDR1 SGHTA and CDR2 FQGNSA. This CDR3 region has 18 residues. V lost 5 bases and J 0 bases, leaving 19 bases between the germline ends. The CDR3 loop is CASSQAPWRQATNEKLFF. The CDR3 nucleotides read TGTGCCAGCAGCCAAGCCCCATGGCGGCAGGCAACTAATGAAAAACTGTTTTTT.

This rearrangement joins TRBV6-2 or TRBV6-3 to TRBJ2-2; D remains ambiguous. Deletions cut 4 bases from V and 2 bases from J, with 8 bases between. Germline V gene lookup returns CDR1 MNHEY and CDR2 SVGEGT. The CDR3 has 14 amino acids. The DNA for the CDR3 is TGTGCCAGCAGTTCCGTGCCCAACACCGGGGAGCTGTTTTTT. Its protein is CASSSVPNTGELFF.

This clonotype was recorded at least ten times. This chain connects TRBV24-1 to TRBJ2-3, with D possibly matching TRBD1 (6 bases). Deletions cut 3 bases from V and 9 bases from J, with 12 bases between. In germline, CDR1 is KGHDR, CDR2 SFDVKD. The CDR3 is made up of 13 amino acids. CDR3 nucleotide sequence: TGTGCCACCAGTGATCCCAGGGGTGACACGCAGTATTTT. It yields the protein CATSDPRGDTQYF.

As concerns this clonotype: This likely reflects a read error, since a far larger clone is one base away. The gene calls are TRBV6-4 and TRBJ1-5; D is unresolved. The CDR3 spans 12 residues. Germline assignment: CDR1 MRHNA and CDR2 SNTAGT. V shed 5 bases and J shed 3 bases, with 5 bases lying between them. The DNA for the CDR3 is TGTGCCAGCAGTATGAACAATCAGCCCCAGCATTTT. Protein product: CASSMNNQPQHF.

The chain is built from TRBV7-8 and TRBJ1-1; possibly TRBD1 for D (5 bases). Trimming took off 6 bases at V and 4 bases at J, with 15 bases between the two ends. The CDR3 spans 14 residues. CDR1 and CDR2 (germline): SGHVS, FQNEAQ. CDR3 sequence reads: CASSEDRRSTEAFF. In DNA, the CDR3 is TGTGCCAGCAGTGAAGACAGAAGAAGCACTGAAGCTTTCTTT.

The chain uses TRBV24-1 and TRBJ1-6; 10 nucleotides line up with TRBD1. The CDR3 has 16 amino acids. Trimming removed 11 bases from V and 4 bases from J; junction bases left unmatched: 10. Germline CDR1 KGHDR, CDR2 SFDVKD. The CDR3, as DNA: TGTGCCAGCAGCCTCCGGGACAGGGGTTATAATTCACCCCTCCACTTT. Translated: CASSLRDRGYNSPLHF.

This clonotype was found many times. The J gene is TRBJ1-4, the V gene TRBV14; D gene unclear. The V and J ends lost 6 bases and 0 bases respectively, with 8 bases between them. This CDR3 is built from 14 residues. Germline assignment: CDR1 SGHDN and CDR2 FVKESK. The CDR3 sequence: CASSRFATNEKLFF. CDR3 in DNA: TGTGCCAGCAGTAGGTTTGCAACTAATGAAAAACTGTTTTTT.

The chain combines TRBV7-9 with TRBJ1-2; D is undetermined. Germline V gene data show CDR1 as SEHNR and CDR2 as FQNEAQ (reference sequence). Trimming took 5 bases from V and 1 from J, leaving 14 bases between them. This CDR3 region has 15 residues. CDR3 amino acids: CASSSSGILNYGYTF. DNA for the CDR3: TGTGCCAGCAGCAGCTCAGGAATTCTTAACTATGGCTACACCTTC.

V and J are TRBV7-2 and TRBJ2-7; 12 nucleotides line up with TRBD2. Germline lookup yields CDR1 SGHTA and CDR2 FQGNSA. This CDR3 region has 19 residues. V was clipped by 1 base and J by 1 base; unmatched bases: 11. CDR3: CASSLGWTSGTYGSYEQYF. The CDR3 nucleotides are TGTGCCAGCAGCTTAGGGTGGACTAGCGGGACATACGGGTCCTACGAGCAGTACTTC.

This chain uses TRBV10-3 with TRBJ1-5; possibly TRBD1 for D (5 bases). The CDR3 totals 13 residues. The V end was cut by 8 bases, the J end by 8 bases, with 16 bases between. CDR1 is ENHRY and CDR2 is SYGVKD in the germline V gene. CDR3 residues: CAIGTAGYEPQHF. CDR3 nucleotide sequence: TGTGCCATCGGAACGGCAGGGTATGAGCCCCAGCATTTT.

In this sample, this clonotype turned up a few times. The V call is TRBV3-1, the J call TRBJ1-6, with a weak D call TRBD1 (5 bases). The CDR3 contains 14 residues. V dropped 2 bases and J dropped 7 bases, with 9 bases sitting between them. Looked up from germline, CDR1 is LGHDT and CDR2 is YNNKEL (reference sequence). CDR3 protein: CASSQIEGNSPLHF. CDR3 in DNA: TGTGCCAGCAGCCAAATCGAGGGGAATTCACCCCTCCACTTT.

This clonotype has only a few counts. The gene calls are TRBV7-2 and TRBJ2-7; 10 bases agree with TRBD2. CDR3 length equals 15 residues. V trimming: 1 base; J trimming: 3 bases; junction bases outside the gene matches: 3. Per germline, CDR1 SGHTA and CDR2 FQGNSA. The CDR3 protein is CASSLELAGIYEQYF. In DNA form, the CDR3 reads TGTGCCAGCAGCTTAGAACTAGCGGGGATCTACGAGCAGTACTTC. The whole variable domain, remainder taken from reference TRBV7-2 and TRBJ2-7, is GAGVSQSPSNKVTEKGKDVELRCDPISGHTALYWYRQSLGQGLEFLIYFQGNSAPDKSGLPSDRFSAERTGGSVSTLTIQRTQQEDSAVYLCASSLELAGIYEQYFGPGTRLTVT.

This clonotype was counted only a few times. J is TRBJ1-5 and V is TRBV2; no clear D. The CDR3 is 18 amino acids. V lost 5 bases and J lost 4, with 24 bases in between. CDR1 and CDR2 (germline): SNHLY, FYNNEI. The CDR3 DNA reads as TGTGCCAGCAGTTCCCATCGCTCCGTGGGGATTGGGAATCAGCCCCAGCATTTT. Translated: CASSSHRSVGIGNQPQHF.

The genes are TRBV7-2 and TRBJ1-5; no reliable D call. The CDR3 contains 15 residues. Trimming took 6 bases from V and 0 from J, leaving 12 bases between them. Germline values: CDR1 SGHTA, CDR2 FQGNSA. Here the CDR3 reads CASSPPPDSNQPQHF. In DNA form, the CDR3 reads TGTGCCAGCAGTCCCCCCCCGGATAGCAATCAGCCCCAGCATTTT.

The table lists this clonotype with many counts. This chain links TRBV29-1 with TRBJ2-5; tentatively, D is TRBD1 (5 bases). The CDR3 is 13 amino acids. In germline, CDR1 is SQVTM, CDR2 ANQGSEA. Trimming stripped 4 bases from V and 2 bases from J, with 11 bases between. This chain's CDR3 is CSVVRQGQETQYF. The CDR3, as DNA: TGCAGCGTTGTACGGCAGGGTCAAGAGACCCAGTACTTC. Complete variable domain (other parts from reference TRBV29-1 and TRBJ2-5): SAVISQKPSRDICQRGTSLTIQCQVDSQVTMMFWYRQQPGQSLTLIATANQGSEATYESGFVIDKFPISRPNLTFSTLTVSNMSPEDSSIYLCSVVRQGQETQYFGPGTRLLVL.

The CDR3 here is CASSMWYSGNTIYF. The CDR3 DNA follows: TGTGCCAGTAGTATGTGGTACTCTGGAAACACCATATATTTT. This chain joins TRBV19 and TRBJ1-3; unclear D gene. The V end lost 3 bases, the J end lost 0 bases, and 6 bases lay between the germline ends. The CDR3 sequence is 14 residues long. Germline values: CDR1 LNHDA, CDR2 SQIVND (reference sequence).